The clone carrying this TCR beta chain was picked up a small number of times. The data belong to a study of blood T cells in healthy people across ages. Study-wide background: About one barcoded beta molecule per two T cells was the capture yield of template switching.

Primers used in a second PCR of about 6 to 11 cycles were a sample-barcoded 5' primer and a J-beta primer mix. TCRdb recomputed calls from the 5' RACE reads with MiXCR, one row per CDR3 protein. The sample consists of around 580,000 distinct CDR3 sequences, around 48% of them appearing once. V lost 5 bases, J lost 2 bases, and 5 bases lay in between. This CDR3 has 13 residues. Germline V gives CDR1 SGDLS, CDR2 YYNGEE. The sequenced material came from blood. V gene TRBV9 combines with J gene TRBJ2-6, with no clear D. The TCR comes from a man older than 75 in good health. CDR3: CASSFPGANVLTF. The CDR3 DNA is TGTGCCAGCAGTTTTCCTGGGGCCAACGTCCTGACTTTC. The whole variable domain, filled in from reference TRBV9 and TRBJ2-6, reads DSGVTQTPKHLITATGQRVTLRCSPRSGDLSVYWYQQSLDQGLQFLIQYYNGEERAKGNILERFSAQQFPDLHSELNLSSLELGDSALYFCASSFPGANVLTFGAGSRLTVL.